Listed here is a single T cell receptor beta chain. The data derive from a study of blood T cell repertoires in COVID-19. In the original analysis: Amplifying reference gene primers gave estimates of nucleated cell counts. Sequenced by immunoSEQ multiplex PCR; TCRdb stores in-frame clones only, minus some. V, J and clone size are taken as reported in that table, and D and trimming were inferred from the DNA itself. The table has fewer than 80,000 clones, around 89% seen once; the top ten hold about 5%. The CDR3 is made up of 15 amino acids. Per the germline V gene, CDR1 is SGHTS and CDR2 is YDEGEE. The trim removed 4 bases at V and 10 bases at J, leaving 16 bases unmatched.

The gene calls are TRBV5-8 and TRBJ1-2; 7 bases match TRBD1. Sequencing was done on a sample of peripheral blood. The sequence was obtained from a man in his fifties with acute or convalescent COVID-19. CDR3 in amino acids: CASSQGTARANDYTF. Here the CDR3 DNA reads TGTGCCAGCAGCCAAGGGACAGCAAGGGCCAATGACTACACCTTC.